This T cell receptor beta chain was sequenced for a study of CD8+CD57+ T cells in acquired aplastic anemia. From germline, CDR1 is LNHDA and CDR2 SQIVND (reference sequence). V lost 8 bases to trimming and J lost 0 bases, with 12 bases between them. The CDR3 totals 14 residues. About this clonotype itself: Its antigen is unidentified.

TCR beta VDJ combinations and CDR3 sequences were profiled from genomic DNA. Each CDR3 protein is one row after TCRdb ran MiXCR on the reads. The sample contains 90,000 to 120,000 distinct CDR3 sequences, roughly 50% of which appear only once. Regarding the study as a whole: There were roughly 28 CD8+ CDR3 sequences that occurred in both patients and controls.

The chain employs TRBV19 and TRBJ2-3, with D maybe TRBD1 (6 bases). Sequences were obtained from sorted CD4+, CD8+, or CD8+CD57+ T cells (not recorded which) from PBMCs. The TCR comes from a human donor in good health, serving as a control. The CDR3 bases are TGTGCCAGTCAGGGGTATTCTAGCACAGATACGCAGTATTTT. This sequence encodes CASQGYSSTDTQYF.